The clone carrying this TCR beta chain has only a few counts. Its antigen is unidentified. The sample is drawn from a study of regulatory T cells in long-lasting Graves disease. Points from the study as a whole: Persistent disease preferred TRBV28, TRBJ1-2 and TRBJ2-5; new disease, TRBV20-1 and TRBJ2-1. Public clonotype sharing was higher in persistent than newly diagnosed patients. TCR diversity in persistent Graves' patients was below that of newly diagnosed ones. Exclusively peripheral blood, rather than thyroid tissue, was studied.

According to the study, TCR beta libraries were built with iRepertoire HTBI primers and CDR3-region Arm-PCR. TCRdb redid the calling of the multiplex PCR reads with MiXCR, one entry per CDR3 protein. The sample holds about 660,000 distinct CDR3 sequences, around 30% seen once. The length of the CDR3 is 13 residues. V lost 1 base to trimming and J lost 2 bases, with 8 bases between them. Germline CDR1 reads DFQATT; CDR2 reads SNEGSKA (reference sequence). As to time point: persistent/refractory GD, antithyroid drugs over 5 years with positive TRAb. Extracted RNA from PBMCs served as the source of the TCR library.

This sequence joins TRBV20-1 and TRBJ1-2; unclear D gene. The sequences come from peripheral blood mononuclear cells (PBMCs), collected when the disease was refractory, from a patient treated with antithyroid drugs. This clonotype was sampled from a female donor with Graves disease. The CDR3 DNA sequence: TGCAGTGCTAGAGGTCCCCTGAACTATGGCTACACCTTC. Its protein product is CSARGPLNYGYTF.